The rows below give T cell receptor beta chains drawn from one sample of a study of blood T cell repertoires in COVID-19. The assay was immunoSEQ multiplex PCR, and TCRdb's table has in-frame clones only and misses some. The profile shows approximately 330,000 clones, about 90% of them singletons. Sequenced input: PBMCs or T cells enriched from blood (not recorded which). These TCRs come from a woman between 25 and 40 years old who had recovered from COVID-19. The CDR3 runs from the conserved cysteine through the conserved F or W. Each record gives: CDR3 protein, CDR3 DNA, V gene, clone size, J gene, CDR3 length, D gene. D genes are given only for firm matches. For some rows the clone size is stated as once, few or many, or as a class when expanded; others skip it.

CDR3: CASSLVAGADYEQYF
DNA: TGTGCCAGCAGCCTGGTAGCAGGGGCGGACTACGAGCAGTACTTC
V: TRBV5-5
size: NA
J: TRBJ2-7
length: 15
D: NA

CDR3: CASSLFRDREDQPQHF
DNA: TGTGCCAGCAGTTTGTTCCGGGACAGGGAGGATCAGCCCCAGCATTTT
V: TRBV28
size: NA
J: TRBJ1-5
length: 16
D: TRBD1

CDR3: CATTGGSGANVLTF
DNA: TGTGCCACAACGGGAGGGTCCGGGGCCAACGTCCTGACTTTC
V: TRBV10-3
size: NA
J: TRBJ2-6
length: 14
D: TRBD2

CDR3: CASSDRGVGGYTF
DNA: TGTGCCAGCAGCGACAGGGGTGTTGGAGGCTACACCTTC
V: TRBV27
size: NA
J: TRBJ1-2
length: 13
D: TRBD1

CDR3: CAIRDSMNTEAFF
DNA: TGTGCCATCCGGGACAGTATGAACACTGAAGCTTTCTTT
V: TRBV10-3
size: NA
J: TRBJ1-1
length: 13
D: TRBD1

CDR3: CASSSPSGPNYNEQFF
DNA: TGTGCCAGCAGTTCCCCTAGCGGACCAAACTACAATGAGCAGTTCTTC
V: TRBV6-5
size: few
J: TRBJ2-1
length: 16
D: TRBD2

CDR3: CAWSAIRGQGPTYSNQPQHF
DNA: TGTGCCTGGAGTGCCATTCGGGGACAGGGACCTACTTATAGCAATCAGCCCCAGCATTTT
V: TRBV30
size: NA
J: TRBJ1-5
length: 20
D: TRBD1

CDR3: CSVQGEDYEQYF
DNA: TGCAGCGTTCAGGGGGAAGACTACGAGCAGTACTTC
V: TRBV29-1
size: NA
J: TRBJ2-7
length: 12
D: TRBD1

CDR3: CASSPAGTSSYEQYF
DNA: TGTGCCAGCAGCCCTGCAGGGACTTCCTCCTACGAGCAGTACTTC
V: TRBV7-2
size: NA
J: TRBJ2-7
length: 15
D: NA

CDR3: CASSTTRDRAGDTQYF
DNA: TGTGCCAGCAGTACTACCCGGGACAGGGCAGGAGATACGCAGTATTTT
V: TRBV7-2
size: NA
J: TRBJ2-3
length: 16
D: TRBD1

CDR3: CASSPKDRGLHYGYTF
DNA: TGTGCCAGCAGCCCCAAGGACAGGGGGCTTCATTATGGCTACACCTTC
V: TRBV4-2
size: once
J: TRBJ1-2
length: 16
D: TRBD1

CDR3: CASSLPGQGEDTEAFF
DNA: TGTGCCAGCAGCTTGCCCGGGCAGGGGGAGGACACTGAAGCTTTCTTT
V: TRBV5-4
size: NA
J: TRBJ1-1
length: 16
D: TRBD1

CDR3: CASGYREETQYF
DNA: TGCGCCAGCGGGTACAGGGAAGAGACCCAGTACTTC
V: TRBV10-2
size: few
J: TRBJ2-5
length: 12
D: NA

CDR3: CATRRDGRRSIVYEQYF
DNA: TGTGCCACCCGTCGGGATGGTAGGAGAAGTATCGTCTACGAGCAGTACTTC
V: TRBV15
size: NA
J: TRBJ2-7
length: 17
D: NA

CDR3: CASTPQVASSYEQYF
DNA: TGTGCCAGCACCCCTCAGGTCGCTAGCTCGTACGAGCAGTACTTC
V: TRBV6-5
size: NA
J: TRBJ2-7
length: 15
D: NA

CDR3: CSVPRASNTEAFF
DNA: TGCAGCGTTCCGAGGGCCTCGAACACTGAAGCTTTCTTT
V: TRBV29-1
size: NA
J: TRBJ1-1
length: 13
D: NA

CDR3: CASSSPGTSDAEQYF
DNA: TGTGCCAGCAGTTCCCCCGGGACTAGCGACGCCGAGCAGTACTTC
V: TRBV28
size: NA
J: TRBJ2-7
length: 15
D: TRBD2

CDR3: CASSPLAGTDTQYF
DNA: TGTGCCAGCAGTCCCTTAGCGGGAACAGATACGCAGTATTTT
V: TRBV6-4
size: NA
J: TRBJ2-3
length: 14
D: TRBD2

CDR3: CASSLAVWGVNTEAFF
DNA: TGTGCCAGCAGCTTGGCCGTATGGGGGGTGAACACTGAAGCTTTCTTT
V: TRBV5-6
size: NA
J: TRBJ1-1
length: 16
D: NA

CDR3: CASSATGQSSYEQYF
DNA: TGTGCCAGCAGTGCTACGGGACAGAGCTCCTACGAGCAGTACTTC
V: TRBV28
size: few
J: TRBJ2-7
length: 15
D: TRBD1

CDR3: CASSSSVRGANSPLHF
DNA: TGTGCCAGCAGCTCCTCGGTCCGGGGGGCCAATTCACCCCTCCACTTT
V: TRBV7-2
size: NA
J: TRBJ1-6
length: 16
D: NA

CDR3: CASYRGRNTEAFF
DNA: TGCGCCAGCTACAGGGGGCGGAACACTGAAGCTTTCTTT
V: TRBV5-1
size: NA
J: TRBJ1-1
length: 13
D: TRBD1

CDR3: CASSQGFNRVAGGYTF
DNA: TGTGCCAGCAGCCAAGGATTCAACAGGGTTGCGGGCGGCTACACCTTC
V: TRBV14
size: NA
J: TRBJ1-2
length: 16
D: NA

CDR3: CASSLGPNTEAFF
DNA: TGTGCCAGCAGTTTAGGGCCGAACACTGAAGCTTTCTTT
V: TRBV27
size: NA
J: TRBJ1-1
length: 13
D: NA

CDR3: CASSVGPAGDTEAFF
DNA: TGTGCCAGCAGTGTGGGGCCGGCTGGTGACACTGAAGCTTTCTTT
V: TRBV2
size: once
J: TRBJ1-1
length: 15
D: NA

CDR3: CASSPARQPNQPQHF
DNA: TGTGCCAGCAGCCCCGCCCGACAGCCCAATCAGCCCCAGCATTTT
V: TRBV28
size: NA
J: TRBJ1-5
length: 15
D: NA

CDR3: CASSSTGQGSYEQYF
DNA: TGTGCCAGCAGTTCGACCGGACAGGGGTCCTACGAGCAGTACTTC
V: TRBV28
size: NA
J: TRBJ2-7
length: 15
D: TRBD1

CDR3: CASSLSQGLAEDTEAFF
DNA: TGTGCCAGCAGCCTGTCCCAGGGTTTAGCGGAGGACACTGAAGCTTTCTTT
V: TRBV2
size: NA
J: TRBJ1-1
length: 17
D: NA

CDR3: CASSDQEIYGYTF
DNA: TGTGCCAGCAGTGACCAGGAAATCTATGGCTACACCTTC
V: TRBV2
size: NA
J: TRBJ1-2
length: 13
D: NA

CDR3: CASSRLAGSYEQYF
DNA: TGTGCCAGTAGTCGCCTAGCGGGATCATACGAGCAGTACTTC
V: TRBV6-2/TRBV6-3
size: NA
J: TRBJ2-7
length: 14
D: TRBD2

CDR3: CATSTSGDRSPYGYTF
DNA: TGTGCCACCAGCACCAGCGGCGACAGGTCCCCCTATGGCTACACCTTC
V: TRBV15
size: NA
J: TRBJ1-2
length: 16
D: NA

CDR3: CASSYSGQASNQPQHF
DNA: TGTGCCAGCAGTTACTCCGGACAGGCGAGCAATCAGCCCCAGCATTTT
V: TRBV6-5
size: once
J: TRBJ1-5
length: 16
D: TRBD1

CDR3: CASSLAGDRGLLSYEQYF
DNA: TGTGCCAGCAGCTTAGCGGGGGACAGGGGGCTCCTCTCCTACGAGCAGTACTTC
V: TRBV7-6
size: NA
J: TRBJ2-7
length: 18
D: TRBD1

CDR3: CASSYSTADQAYGQYF
DNA: TGTGCCAGCAGTTACTCGACCGCAGATCAGGCCTACGGGCAGTACTTC
V: TRBV6-5
size: NA
J: TRBJ2-7
length: 16
D: NA

CDR3: CASSNHPGQGAIGDTGELFF
DNA: TGTGCCAGCAGCAATCACCCCGGACAGGGGGCGATAGGGGACACCGGGGAGCTGTTTTTT
V: TRBV11-3
size: NA
J: TRBJ2-2
length: 20
D: TRBD1

CDR3: CASSLGRPGQGAIFSPLHF
DNA: TGTGCCAGCAGCTTAGGACGCCCGGGACAGGGGGCGATTTTTTCACCCCTCCACTTT
V: TRBV7-9
size: NA
J: TRBJ1-6
length: 19
D: TRBD1

CDR3: CAISESGVVQYF
DNA: TGTGCCATCAGTGAGTCCGGGGTAGTGCAGTACTTC
V: TRBV10-3
size: NA
J: TRBJ2-7
length: 12
D: NA

CDR3: CASSPLVSSQPQHF
DNA: TGTGCCAGTAGTCCCCTCGTCTCGTCTCAGCCCCAGCATTTT
V: TRBV19
size: NA
J: TRBJ1-5
length: 14
D: NA

CDR3: CASSLGTGAYNEQFF
DNA: TGTGCCAGCAGTTTGGGGACAGGGGCCTACAATGAGCAGTTCTTC
V: TRBV27
size: NA
J: TRBJ2-1
length: 15
D: TRBD1

CDR3: CASRPLSRQANTIYF
DNA: TGTGCCAGCAGACCATTGAGCCGGCAGGCAAACACCATATATTTT
V: TRBV6-5
size: NA
J: TRBJ1-3
length: 15
D: NA

CDR3: CATSRETVNYGYTF
DNA: TGTGCCACCAGCAGAGAAACAGTCAACTATGGCTACACCTTC
V: TRBV15
size: NA
J: TRBJ1-2
length: 14
D: NA

CDR3: CASSPLYRGASNQPQHF
DNA: TGTGCCAGCAGTCCTCTATACAGGGGAGCAAGCAATCAGCCCCAGCATTTT
V: TRBV28
size: NA
J: TRBJ1-5
length: 17
D: TRBD1

CDR3: CASSDSTVAFF
DNA: TGCGCCAGCTCTGATTCTACCGTTGCTTTCTTT
V: TRBV5-1
size: NA
J: TRBJ1-1
length: 11
D: NA

CDR3: CASSLVASGNEQFF
DNA: TGTGCCAGCAGCTTAGTGGCGTCAGGGAATGAGCAGTTCTTC
V: TRBV11-2
size: NA
J: TRBJ2-1
length: 14
D: NA

CDR3: CASSLNSHGAAVGNTGELFF
DNA: TGTGCCAGCAGTTTGAATTCCCATGGGGCGGCGGTGGGAAACACCGGGGAGCTGTTTTTT
V: TRBV27
size: NA
J: TRBJ2-2
length: 20
D: NA

CDR3: CATRTGTGGTEAFF
DNA: TGTGCCACCCGAACCGGGACAGGGGGCACTGAAGCTTTCTTT
V: TRBV10-3
size: NA
J: TRBJ1-1
length: 14
D: TRBD1

CDR3: CASSVQREAIYNEQFF
DNA: TGTGCCAGCAGTGTGCAGCGGGAGGCCATATACAATGAGCAGTTCTTC
V: TRBV6-1
size: once
J: TRBJ2-1
length: 16
D: TRBD2

CDR3: CASSLRTGKNIQYF
DNA: TGTGCCAGCAGCTTAAGGACAGGCAAAAACATTCAGTACTTC
V: TRBV7-2
size: NA
J: TRBJ2-4
length: 14
D: TRBD1

CDR3: CASSEDGTIGRNSPLHF
DNA: TGTGCCAGCAGTGAAGACGGGACAATCGGGCGTAATTCACCCCTCCACTTT
V: TRBV6-1
size: few
J: TRBJ1-6
length: 17
D: NA

CDR3: CASSPNQGRTYNEQFF
DNA: TGTGCCAGCTCACCTAATCAGGGAAGAACCTACAATGAGCAGTTCTTC
V: TRBV18
size: NA
J: TRBJ2-1
length: 16
D: NA

CDR3: CASSLPGAAEQYF
DNA: TGTGCCAGCAGCTTGCCAGGGGCGGCCGAGCAGTACTTC
V: TRBV5-6
size: once
J: TRBJ2-7
length: 13
D: NA

CDR3: CASSESGQASSYNEQFF
DNA: TGTGCCAGCTCAGAATCGGGACAAGCCTCCTCCTACAATGAGCAGTTCTTC
V: TRBV18
size: NA
J: TRBJ2-1
length: 17
D: NA

CDR3: CASTGDSYTGELFF
DNA: TGTGCCAGTACCGGGGACTCCTACACCGGGGAGCTGTTTTTT
V: TRBV19
size: NA
J: TRBJ2-2
length: 14
D: NA

CDR3: CASSLEGAEKLFF
DNA: TGTGCCAGCAGCTTAGAGGGGGCTGAAAAACTGTTTTTT
V: TRBV7-9
size: once
J: TRBJ1-4
length: 13
D: TRBD1